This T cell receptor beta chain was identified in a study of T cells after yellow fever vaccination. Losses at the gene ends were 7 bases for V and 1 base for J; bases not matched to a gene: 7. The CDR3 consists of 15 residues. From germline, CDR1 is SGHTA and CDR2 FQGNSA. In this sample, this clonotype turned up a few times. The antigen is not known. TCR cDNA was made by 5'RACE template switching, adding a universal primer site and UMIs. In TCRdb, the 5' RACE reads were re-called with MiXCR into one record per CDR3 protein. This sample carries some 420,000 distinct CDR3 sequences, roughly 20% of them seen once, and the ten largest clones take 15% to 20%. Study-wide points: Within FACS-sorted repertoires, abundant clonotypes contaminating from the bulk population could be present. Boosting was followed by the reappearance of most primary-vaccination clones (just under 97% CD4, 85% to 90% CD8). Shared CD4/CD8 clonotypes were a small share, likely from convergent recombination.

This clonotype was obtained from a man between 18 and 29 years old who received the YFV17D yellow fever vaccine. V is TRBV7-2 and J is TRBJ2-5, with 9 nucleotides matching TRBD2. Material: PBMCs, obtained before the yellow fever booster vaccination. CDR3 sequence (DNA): TGTGCCAGCAATTGGGCGGGGGGGTTCCAAGAGACCCAGTACTTC. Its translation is CASNWAGGFQETQYF. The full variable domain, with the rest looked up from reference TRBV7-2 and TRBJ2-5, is GAGVSQSPSNKVTEKGKDVELRCDPISGHTALYWYRQSLGQGLEFLIYFQGNSAPDKSGLPSDRFSAERTGGSVSTLTIQRTQQEDSAVYLCASNWAGGFQETQYFGPGTRLLVL.